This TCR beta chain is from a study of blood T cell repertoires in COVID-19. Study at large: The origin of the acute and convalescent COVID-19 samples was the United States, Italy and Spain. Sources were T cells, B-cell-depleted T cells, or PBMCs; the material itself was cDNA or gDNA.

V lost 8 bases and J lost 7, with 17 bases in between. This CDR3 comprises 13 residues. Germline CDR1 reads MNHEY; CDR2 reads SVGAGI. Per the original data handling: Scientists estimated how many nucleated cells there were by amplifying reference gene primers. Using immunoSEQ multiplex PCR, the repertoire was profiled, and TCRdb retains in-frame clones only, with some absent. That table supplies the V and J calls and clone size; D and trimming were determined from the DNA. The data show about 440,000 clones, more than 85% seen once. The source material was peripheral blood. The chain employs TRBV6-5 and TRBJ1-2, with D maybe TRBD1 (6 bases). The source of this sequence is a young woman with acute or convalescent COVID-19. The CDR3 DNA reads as TGTGCCAGCCGAAAGGGGAGGGGGACTGGCTACACCTTC. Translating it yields CASRKGRGTGYTF.